The 23 T cell receptor beta chains given below trace back to one sample, sequenced in a study of T-cell reconstitution after alpha-beta-depleted transplantation in children. As it was prepared, the TCRbeta library received unique molecular identifiers. TCRdb recomputed calls from the PCR reads with MiXCR, one row per CDR3 protein. The table includes 500,000 to 600,000 distinct CDR3 sequences, roughly a quarter detected once. The sample here was PBMCs, taken before TCRalphabeta/CD19-depleted stem cell transplant. The receptors originated from a boy in the first two years of life with Wiskott-Aldrich syndrome, due to receive a stem cell transplant.

Here the CDR3 reads CASSLLRGPSYEQYF. The CDR3 nucleotides are TGTGCCAGCAGTTTACTGCGGGGCCCCTCCTACGAGCAGTACTTC. The gene calls are TRBV28 and TRBJ2-7; a weak D match, TRBD2 (6 bases). CDR1 is MDHEN and CDR2 is SYDVKM in the germline V gene. V was clipped by 2 bases and J by 0 bases, with 11 bases between them. This CDR3 has 15 residues.

The rearrangement uses TRBV30 and TRBJ2-3; D is perhaps TRBD1 (5 bases). The CDR3 is 15 amino acids. With 1 base removed from V and 1 base from J, the gap between germline ends came to 12 bases. Germline V gives CDR1 GTSNPN, CDR2 SVGIG (reference sequence). CDR3 nucleotides: TGTGCCTGGAGTGCCAGGGCAGGCCGCACAGATACGCAGTATTTT. Amino acids: CAWSARAGRTDTQYF. Using reference TRBV30 and TRBJ2-3 for the parts outside the CDR3, the full variable domain is SQTIHQWPATLVQPVGSPLSLECTVEGTSNPNLYWYRQAAGRGLQLLFYSVGIGQISSEVPQNLSASRPQDRQFILSSKKLLLSDSGFYLCAWSARAGRTDTQYFGPGTRLTVL.

The chain links TRBV29-1 to TRBJ2-4; D possibly corresponds to TRBD1 (5 bases). Germline CDR1 SQVTM, CDR2 ANQGSEA. Trimming removed 7 bases from V and 0 bases from J, with 13 bases in between. This CDR3 is 14 amino acids long. Here the CDR3 DNA reads TGCAGCGCCGTGACAGAGCTAGCCAAAAACATTCAGTACTTC. This translates into CSAVTELAKNIQYF.

This CDR3 reads CASSLPGQGAFF. The CDR3 nucleotides are TGCGCCAGCAGCCTACCGGGACAGGGAGCTTTCTTT. The chain joins TRBV5-1 to TRBJ1-1; 9 positions agree with TRBD1. Germline-derived CDR1 and CDR2 are SGHRS and YFSETQ. V lost 4 bases and J lost 10; bases outside the gene matches: 5. CDR3 size: 12 residues.

The rearrangement joins TRBV20-1 to TRBJ1-1; D unclear. CDR1 is DFQATT, CDR2 SNEGSKA, per germline (reference sequence). The CDR3 extends over 13 amino acids. V gave up 0 bases and J gave up 1 base, with 6 bases separating them. The CDR3 protein is CSARDSTNTEAFF. DNA of the CDR3: TGCAGTGCTAGAGATTCGACGAACACTGAAGCTTTCTTT.

For this clonotype: The junction departs from the called germline gene at one end, perhaps through a read error. The chain carries TRBV12-3 or TRBV12-4 and TRBJ2-3; 7 positions match TRBD2. The CDR3 sequence is 14 residues long. CDR3 residues: CASSLAERRDTQYF. For the CDR3, the DNA is TGTGCCAGCAGTCTAGCGGAGAGGCGGGATACGCAGTATTTT.

This rearrangement joins TRBV5-1 to TRBJ2-1, with TRBD2 as a possible D gene (6 bases). From germline, CDR1 is SGHRS and CDR2 YFSETQ. Deletions cut 3 bases from V and 8 bases from J, with 18 bases between. This CDR3 is built from 15 residues. In nucleotides, the CDR3 is TGCGCCAGCAGCTGGGGCCGGGACTCCTTGGATGAGCAGTTCTTC. The encoded protein is CASSWGRDSLDEQFF.

This clonotype occurred a few times. The chain couples TRBV10-3 to TRBJ2-5, with 8 bases that match TRBD2. With 4 bases clipped from V and 3 bases from J, the junction kept 4 bases outside the gene matches. The germline CDR1 and CDR2 sequences are ENHRY and SYGVKD. The CDR3 is 14 amino acids. CDR3 amino acids: CAISADSGEETQYF. The CDR3 bases are TGTGCCATCAGTGCGGATAGCGGGGAAGAGACCCAGTACTTC.

This chain connects TRBV4-2 to TRBJ2-3, with D possibly being TRBD2 (5 bases). Germline V gene lookup returns CDR1 LGHNA and CDR2 YNFKEQ. Trimming pared 3 bases from V and 1 base from J, leaving 17 bases between. This CDR3 has 17 residues. CDR3 sequence (DNA): TGTGCCAGCAGCCAGACCGATTCGGGGTGGGGCACAGATACGCAGTATTTT. Its translation is CASSQTDSGWGTDTQYF.

The chain is built from TRBV6-1 and TRBJ2-7; no definite D call. CDR3 length: 16 residues. CDR1 is MNHNS and CDR2 is SASEGT in the germline V gene. Trimming took off 8 bases at V and 2 bases at J, with 22 bases between the two ends. CDR3 protein: CASGPNGLEPTYEQYF. Written as DNA, the CDR3 is TGTGCCAGCGGACCCAACGGGCTGGAACCTACCTACGAGCAGTACTTC.

This clonotype was observed a handful of times. This chain links TRBV12-3 or TRBV12-4 with TRBJ1-5; TRBD1 matches at 7 bases. The CDR3 consists of 14 residues. The V and J ends lost 6 bases and 4 bases, in that order; junction bases with no gene match: 6. This CDR3 is CASSRTGENQPQHF. Written as DNA, the CDR3 is TGTGCCAGCAGCCGTACAGGGGAGAATCAGCCCCAGCATTTT.

V and J are TRBV29-1 and TRBJ2-7; 9 nucleotides line up with TRBD2. With 4 bases clipped from V and 4 bases from J, the junction kept 8 bases outside the gene matches. The CDR3 extends over 14 amino acids. The V gene's germline CDR1 is SQVTM and CDR2 ANQGSEA. The CDR3 region has the DNA TGCAGCGTTGCGGGGGTTAGCGGGAGATACGAGCAGTACTTC. Its translation: CSVAGVSGRYEQYF.

Only a few counts were recorded for this clonotype. The genes are TRBV15 and TRBJ1-5; D gene uncertain. The CDR3 covers 18 residues. V was pared by 0 bases and J by 1 base, with 16 bases between. The germline gives CDR1 LNHNV, CDR2 YYDKDF (reference sequence). The CDR3 here is CATSRDLGIGESNQPQHF. CDR3 DNA sequence: TGTGCCACCAGCAGAGATTTAGGGATAGGTGAAAGCAATCAGCCCCAGCATTTT.

This clonotype was observed a few times. The chain links TRBV5-1 to TRBJ2-5, with D possibly being TRBD1 (5 bases). Trimming cost V 0 bases and J 1 base, with 7 bases left between them. Germline-derived CDR1 and CDR2 are SGHRS and YFSETQ. This CDR3 is built from 14 residues. The DNA for the CDR3 is TGCGCCAGCAGCTTGGGACAGAGCCAAGAGACCCAGTACTTC. Its protein is CASSLGQSQETQYF.

This clonotype was observed a few times. The CDR3: CASSPIRFIPWGGLSPLKRQFF. The CDR3 region has the DNA TGTGCCAGCAGTCCTATTAGATTTATCCCCTGGGGAGGGTTATCCCCTTTGAAAAGGCAGTTCTTC. The J gene is TRBJ2-1, the V gene TRBV6-2 or TRBV6-3; 7 positions agree with TRBD2. With 5 bases clipped from V and 12 bases from J, the junction kept 37 bases outside the gene matches. This CDR3 is built from 22 residues. Germline assignment: CDR1 MNHEY and CDR2 SVGEGT.

Written as DNA, the CDR3 is TGCAGCGTTGAGAACCTAGCGGGAGTGGGGTCCTACAATGAGCAGTTCTTC. Translated, it gives CSVENLAGVGSYNEQFF. This sequence joins TRBV29-1 and TRBJ2-1; TRBD2 agrees at 10 bases. The germline CDR1 and CDR2 sequences are SQVTM and ANQGSEA. The CDR3 is made up of 17 amino acids. V lost 3 bases to trimming and J lost 1 base; unmatched junction nucleotides: 9.

The chain couples TRBV5-1 to TRBJ2-1, with 9 nucleotides matching TRBD2. Trimming cost V 7 bases and J 7 bases; bases outside gene matches: 15. This CDR3 contains 16 residues. Germline V lookup: CDR1 SGHRS, CDR2 YFSETQ. The CDR3, as DNA: TGCGCCAGCCGCCTGGTGCTAGCGGGAATAATAAATGAGCAGTTCTTC. It codes for CASRLVLAGIINEQFF.

The sample holds a few counts of this clonotype. One junction end disagrees with the germline gene, perhaps due to a read error. J is TRBJ2-2 and V is TRBV4-1, with D possibly TRBD1 on 6 matching bases. Germline CDR1 MGHRA, CDR2 YSYEKL. The CDR3 is 16 amino acids. The CDR3 DNA sequence: TGCGCCAGCAGCCCCTCATACAGGGCGAATACCGGGGAGCTGTTTTTT. Encoded protein: CASSPSYRANTGELFF.

The rearrangement joins TRBV5-1 to TRBJ2-3; D uncertain. The V gene lost 4 bases and the J gene lost 0 bases, with 9 bases spanning the gap. Germline V lookup: CDR1 SGHRS, CDR2 YFSETQ. This CDR3 comprises 14 residues. The CDR3 DNA follows: TGCGCCAGCAGCCGGACCCCTAGCACAGATACGCAGTATTTT. The encoded protein is CASSRTPSTDTQYF.

This rearrangement joins TRBV9 to TRBJ2-7, with TRBD2 as a possible D gene (5 bases). Trimming left V 1 base short and J 5 bases short, with 16 bases between. The CDR3 totals 15 residues. Germline assignment: CDR1 SGDLS and CDR2 YYNGEE. The CDR3 sequence: CASSVSIGLGDEQYF. In DNA form, the CDR3 reads TGTGCCAGCAGCGTAAGTATTGGACTGGGTGACGAGCAGTACTTC.

This clonotype has a handful of counts. The chain is built from TRBV27 and TRBJ2-7; the D gene is possibly TRBD1 (5 bases). Looked up from germline, CDR1 is MNHEY and CDR2 is SMNVEV (reference sequence). The CDR3 runs to 14 residues. The V gene lost 5 bases and the J gene lost 6 bases, with 17 bases spanning the gap. The CDR3 coding sequence is TGTGCCAGCAGTCCGGACGGCCCCAGGGCCGAGCAGTACTTC. It translates to CASSPDGPRAEQYF.

This clonotype came up a few times. The chain links TRBV20-1 to TRBJ2-3, with 8 bases fitting TRBD2. The junction had 7 bases not matched to a gene; V was cut back by 4 bases and J by 4 bases. Germline loops: CDR1 DFQATT, CDR2 SNEGSKA (reference sequence). The CDR3 runs 14 residues. The CDR3 loop reads CSATSGSGPDTQYF. DNA for the CDR3: TGCAGTGCTACCAGCGGGAGTGGTCCAGATACGCAGTATTTT.

The sample holds a few counts of this clonotype. The gene calls are TRBV3-1 and TRBJ2-7; D is ambiguous. CDR3 length: 11 amino acids. Trimming left V 2 bases short and J 9 bases short, with 8 bases between. Germline V CDR1 and CDR2: LGHDT, YNNKEL (reference sequence). DNA of the CDR3: TGTGCCAGCAGCCAATTCCAATCGCAGTACTTC. This gives the protein CASSQFQSQYF.